This TCR beta chain was profiled in a study of cytomegalovirus exposure and HLA in healthy donors (dated by TCRdb to the late 2010s). At the level of the whole study: According to an earlier analysis of around 600 of the donors, about 170 million T cells yielded over 90 million unique TCR beta sequences and approximately 300 Gb of sequence data. In a later analysis, previously published TCR beta repertoires from 666 donors were re-analyzed and high-resolution HLA genotyping was added so that TCR occurrence patterns could be studied. The study aimed to test whether cataloging public T cell receptors could reveal signatures of past pathogen exposure. HLA typing included class I and class II loci at four-digit resolution. About 5 DR-DQ haplotypes were handled as single units for association and clustering, since linkage in the cohort was strong. The number of typed donors differed by locus: about 620-630 for A, B, C, DRB1 and DQB1; 522 for DQA1; roughly 600 for DPA1; and about 450 for DPB1. Every repertoire in the discovery cohort had been generated on one and the same sequencing platform. The study profiled the T cell repertoires of around 700 subjects by immunosequencing and related them to cytomegalovirus serostatus. Donor age, sex, ethnicity and CMV serostatus were collected together with the repertoire data. High-throughput TCR immunosequencing, statistical association of individual TCRs with disease status, and machine learning were combined to predict cytomegalovirus infection status. A later genetic analysis took genome-wide SNP genotypes for about 60% of the roughly 670 donors and used that subset as a discovery cohort. Of the approximately 400 genotyped donors, approximately 83% fell in the genetic ancestry cluster associated with self-reported Caucasian donors. Among 398 genotyped donors of the cohort, an average of roughly 240,000 unique TCR beta nucleotide sequences were sequenced per donor, about a sixth of them non-productive. An earlier analysis of 500 to 750 of the donors applied high-throughput TCR beta sequencing to assess whether each TCR beta V gene segment acted as functional or pseudogenic. An early release covering approximately 600 HLA-typed donors comprised approximately 290 gigabases of sequencing data and tens of millions of unique TCR sequences. Besides the first cohort of 500 to 700 subjects, a separate validation cohort made up of 120 or so different subjects was used. In the later analysis, no new phenotypic data were used to find candidate immune exposures; instead, reliance was placed on TCR beta sequences and their occurrence across donors.

The library was built by means of the immunoSEQ multiplex PCR assay. For the multiplex PCR, a mixture combining 60 forward primers for TCR Vbeta segments and 13 reverse primers for TCR Jbeta segments was used. Amplification of the CDR3 region of rearranged TCR beta genes was performed with a multiplex PCR assay on genomic DNA. The amplified TCR beta libraries were sequenced on the Illumina HiSeq System as 87-base-pair reads. From the authors' description of their analysis: Across the 670 or so repertoires, a later analysis counted 75 million to 90 million unique TCR beta chains, approximately 12 million of which were shared by at least two donors. Raw reads were error-corrected and collapsed into unique sequences by a nearest-neighbor algorithm in which closely related sequences were merged to remove PCR and sequencing errors. Alignment of CDR3 sequences to IMGT reference sequences was used to assign V, D and J gene segments. For a sequence to be retained, at least a six-nucleotide match to both a V gene segment and a J gene segment was required. Rearrangements were called productive when the CDR3 lacked stop codons and stayed in frame with V and J; all others were non-productive. CDR3 was defined by IMGT convention, running from the second conserved V-encoded cysteine to the conserved J-encoded phenylalanine. The earlier analysis of about 590 of the donors excluded sequences that lacked an unambiguous match to a single V gene segment. In an earlier analysis of several hundred of the donors, V segments were called functional above 56.7% productive rearrangements and were called segregating when the between-donor standard deviation exceeded 5%. A statistical classification framework was built for diagnosing cytomegalovirus status from the catalog of TCR beta chain sequences. In a later analysis, TCR nucleotide sequences were compared against IMGT/GENE-DB human TR gene sequences so that V and J genes could be assigned. In a later analysis, CDR3 sequences and most-parsimonious VDJ recombination scenarios were assigned using the TCRdist pipeline. In a later analysis, each TCR beta chain was defined by its CDR3 amino acid sequence together with its V-gene family, and reads without a unique V-gene family were excluded. To address suspected cross-contamination and a sequencing artifact, a later analysis removed a few hundred highly shared, low-generation-probability nucleotide sequences. For each public chain, a later analysis derived a clonal expansion index from normalized ranks of inferred template counts within each repertoire. A later analysis computed generation probabilities with a VDJ recombination model fitted to out-of-frame rearrangements, and checked the results against IGoR. A later analysis scored TCR-TCR, TCR-HLA and TCR-CMV co-occurrence with hypergeometric tests, applying a repertoire-size bias correction to TCR pairs. In a later analysis, false discovery rates were estimated by permuting HLA or CMV assignments 20 times. In a later analysis, co-occurring TCRs were grouped using DBSCAN, with TCRdist sequence similarity added in when clustering inside HLA-allele-positive subsets. For co-occurrence clustering, repertoires with fewer than 30,000 or more than 120,000 public chains were excluded, along with roughly 5 repertoires with anomalous nucleotide sharing. The table comes from immuneACCESS by way of TCRdb, which keeps in-frame sequences with V and J called. Part of the clones is missing from these tables; in studies checked, under half for an unresolved V gene and the rest for unknown reasons. That table furnishes V, J and clone size, whereas the DNA furnished D and trimming. This sample gives about 130,000 clones in total; about 85% of them show up just once. Under 2% of the sample rests with the top ten.

Comments on this clone: Its antigen is not yet known. The sample holds no much larger clone one base away, and base qualities are not on file.

For CDR1 and CDR2, the germline V gene lists LGHNA and YSLEER. The CDR3 sequence holds 17 residues, the cysteine and phenylalanine included. Only the CDR3 DNA stays, 51 bases, in frame from base 1. Trimming accounts for 4 bases at V and 1 base at J, while the number of junction bases matched to no gene is 7. The cohort was made up of several hundred healthy bone marrow donors. Cohort members were all nominally healthy when sampled, although unrecorded immune exposures were likely present. The donor was CMV seronegative and was included in the group of under 450 seronegative cohort members. A peripheral blood sample was provided by each donor, and peripheral blood mononuclear cells were used for TCR beta sequencing. Genomic DNA was extracted from the blood cell samples with the Qiagen DNeasy Blood Extraction Kit. Here is what the overall study found, with its caveats: Because counts were too low, seventeen rarely observed V segments, including chromosome 9 orphons, were excluded from the earlier analysis of several hundred of the donors. In both the original and validation cohorts, the classifier was reported to diagnose cytomegalovirus status with high specificity and sensitivity. Compared with the approximately 670-donor mean, donors in an Asian-associated ancestry cluster had fewer N-insertions in productive TCRs, according to a later genetic analysis. The study gave a list of under 200 TCR beta chains associated with cytomegalovirus. The only immune exposure information available for the cohort was CMV serostatus. Broadly in line with IMGT annotations, most TCR beta V segments showed up in productive rearrangements about 87% or about 30% of the time in an earlier analysis of approximately 640 of the donors. Roughly uniform sequencing depth across donors was assumed in presence/absence analyses, although this assumption may not hold. It was suggested by the authors that the approach could potentially be generalized to other disease states and immunological phenotypes. A few of the identified cytomegalovirus-associated TCR beta chains were confirmed in vitro to be specific for cytomegalovirus antigens. According to a later analysis, parvovirus B19, influenza, CMV and Epstein-Barr virus appeared linked to several top co-occurrence clusters. In a later analysis, TCR association rates were found to vary across HLA loci, with the most associated TCRs seen for DRB1 alleles and the fewest for HLA-C alleles. While some public TCRs were present in many individuals, most TCR sequences turned up only very rarely across donors. A group of highly shared sequence variants was considered likely to be a technical artifact of the sequencing pipeline. Only TCR beta chains were sequenced in this cohort, and the absence of alpha or paired-chain data limited detectable features. In a later analysis, HLA-associated TCR beta chains showed more clonal expansion and lower generation probabilities than non-associated chains that were equally common. Because HLA typing was missing for some donors at each locus, association tests included only the typed subset. V-gene and J-gene trimming of TCR beta chains was associated with a missense DCLRE1C variant in a later genetic analysis, and the association was replicated in an independent cohort. According to a later analysis, most CMV-associated TCR beta chains appeared to be HLA-restricted, and the HLA associations seemed to be driven largely by CMV exposure. Linkage disequilibrium might explain the correlated functional status among segregating V segments, but an unknown experimental factor could not be ruled out. A further reported finding was that TCR beta sequences accurately predicted the HLA-A and HLA-B alleles for most subjects in the first cohort. At a false discovery rate of 0.05, a later analysis linked around 15,000 TCR beta sequences to specific HLA alleles. The 87-base-pair reads could not distinguish some IMGT-functional V segments, including TRBV6-2 and TRBV6-3, so those segments were excluded. Assigning TCR associations to individual alleles was difficult when HLA alleles, especially DR and DQ, strongly co-occurred.

This sequence was found in a boy aged 10-17 years in good health and CMV-seronegative. Sequenced input: PBMCs. This chain is built from TRBV4-3 and TRBJ1-5, with 10 bases aligning to TRBD1. CDR3 protein: CASSRGTGDWSNQPQHF. The DNA sequence is as follows: TGCGCCAGCAGCCGAGGGACAGGGGATTGGAGCAATCAGCCCCAGCATTTT.